What follows are 30 T cell receptor beta chains derived from one specimen sequenced in a study of shared clonotypes between healthy human individuals. TCRdb keeps only in-frame clones here, not all; method: immunoSEQ multiplex PCR. The sample has 2.3 million or so clones, 90% to 95% seen once. The material sequenced was naive CD4+ T cells from PBMCs. Subset here: CD45RA+ positively selected. The receptors here all came from a man between 18 and 35 years old in good health. Some clones in this sample may be carry-over from other donors' samples.

This chain joins TRBV28 and TRBJ2-1; TRBD2 aligns across 8 bases. Trimming cost V 6 bases and J 5 bases; bases outside gene matches: 9. From germline, CDR1 is MDHEN and CDR2 SYDVKM. The length of the CDR3 is 15 residues. The CDR3 protein is CASRREGLGDNEQFF. CDR3 nucleotides: TGTGCCAGCAGGCGAGAGGGACTAGGGGACAATGAGCAGTTCTTC.

This chain connects TRBV28 to TRBJ1-6; D perhaps matches TRBD1 (5 bases). Germline assignment: CDR1 MDHEN and CDR2 SYDVKM. V dropped 7 bases and J dropped 8 bases, with 18 bases sitting between them. CDR3 length: 15 residues. CDR3 amino acids: CASITGPQGDSPLHF. The CDR3 DNA is TGTGCCAGCATCACGGGGCCCCAAGGGGATTCACCCCTCCACTTT.

The V gene is TRBV18, the J gene TRBJ2-5, with D possibly being TRBD1 (6 bases). V gave up 1 base and J gave up 4 bases, with 16 bases separating them. Germline CDR1 is KGHSH and CDR2 is LQKENI. This CDR3 spans 16 amino acids. CDR3 bases: TGTGCCAGCTCACCACGTAGACAGGACGGGGTAGAGACCCAGTACTTC. This encodes CASSPRRQDGVETQYF.

The gene calls are TRBV5-8 and TRBJ2-3; no firm D call. The V gene lost 1 base and the J gene lost 0 bases, with 15 bases spanning the gap. Germline CDR1 reads SGHTS; CDR2 reads YDEGEE. The CDR3 loop spans 17 amino acids. CDR3 in amino acids: CASSLPRVGKSTDTQYF. CDR3 nucleotides: TGTGCCAGCAGCTTGCCCCGGGTCGGTAAGAGCACAGATACGCAGTATTTT.

The chain employs TRBV7-9 and TRBJ1-3, with a tentative D call TRBD1 (5 bases). CDR1 SEHNR and CDR2 FQNEAQ come from the germline V gene (reference sequence). The CDR3 runs 13 residues. V was shortened by 4 bases and J by 4 bases, with 8 bases between the two germline ends. The CDR3: CASSSWGGNTIYF. The CDR3 DNA is TGTGCCAGCAGCTCCTGGGGGGGAAACACCATATATTTT. The whole variable domain, remainder taken from reference TRBV7-9 and TRBJ1-3, is DTGVSQNPRHKITKRGQNVTFRCDPISEHNRLYWYRQTLGQGPEFLTYFQNEAQLEKSRLLSDRFSAERPKGSFSTLEIQRTEQGDSAMYLCASSSWGGNTIYFGEGSWLTVV.

The genes are TRBV21-1 and TRBJ2-3; the table's D call TRBD2 went unverified against the DNA. TRBV21-1 constitutes a pseudogene. There are 17 residues in the CDR3. CDR3 bases: TGTGCCAGCAGCACCCAATCGACTAGCGGACTTACAGATACGCAGTATTTT. This sequence encodes CASSTQSTSGLTDTQYF.

This clone was observed once. The V call is TRBV6-1, the J call TRBJ2-7; 10 bases are a match to TRBD2. Germline loops: CDR1 MNHNS, CDR2 SASEGT. The CDR3 length is 15 residues. Trimming at V came to 4 bases and at J to 5 bases, leaving 8 bases not matched to a gene. The CDR3 DNA is TGTGCCAGCAGTGGGATAGCGGGAGGTCGCGACGAGCAGTACTTC. This translates into CASSGIAGGRDEQYF.

The gene calls are TRBV5-8 and TRBJ2-5; 9 positions match TRBD1. The trim removed 3 bases at V and 5 bases at J, leaving 8 bases unmatched. The CDR3 has 15 amino acids. The germline gives CDR1 SGHTS, CDR2 YDEGEE. DNA of the CDR3: TGTGCCAGCAGCTCCCGGGACAGGGACTCGGAGACCCAGTACTTC. Translation: CASSSRDRDSETQYF.

To note about this clone: Other DNA sequences in the sample encode the same CDR3. V usage is TRBV7-8 and J usage is TRBJ2-1; 9 bases map to TRBD2. The CDR3 spans 15 residues. Germline trimming cut 5 bases from V and 3 bases from J; bases unmatched to any gene: 5. Germline values: CDR1 SGHVS, CDR2 FQNEAQ. The CDR3 DNA follows: TGTGCCAGCAGCCTCCTTAGCGGGGGCTACAATGAGCAGTTCTTC. Translating it yields CASSLLSGGYNEQFF.

The chain is built from TRBV15 and TRBJ1-2, with 7 bases identical to TRBD1. CDR3 length: 13 amino acids. V dropped 1 base and J dropped 7; count of bases not matched to a gene: 3. The germline V gene encodes CDR1 LNHNV and CDR2 YYDKDF (reference sequence). The CDR3 DNA sequence: TGTGCCACCAGCAGAGTCAGGGGGGGTGGCTACACCTTC. It yields the protein CATSRVRGGGYTF.

The chain recombines TRBV6-5 with TRBJ2-5; 10 bases are a match to TRBD1. With V trimmed by 6 bases and J by 9 bases, 7 bases remained unmatched. The CDR3 is made up of 13 amino acids. Looked up from germline, CDR1 is MNHEY and CDR2 is SVGAGI. In DNA, the CDR3 is TGTGCCAGCAGGTTACGGGACAGGGGATCCCAGTACTTC. Its translation is CASRLRDRGSQYF.

This clone was seen only once. The chain couples TRBV29-1 to TRBJ2-5; TRBD1 matches 12 bases. Germline V lookup: CDR1 SQVTM, CDR2 ANQGSEA. V lost 2 bases and J lost 5; bases outside the gene matches: 9. The CDR3 totals 16 residues. The CDR3 nucleotides are TGCAGCGTTGAACCTGGGACAGGGGGCGCTTGGGAGACCCAGTACTTC. Its translation is CSVEPGTGGAWETQYF.

This clone was recorded once. The chain is built from TRBV6-1 and TRBJ2-1; perhaps TRBD1 as D (7 bases). Per germline, CDR1 MNHNS and CDR2 SASEGT. The CDR3 loop spans 15 amino acids. V lost 5 bases to trimming and J lost 6 bases, with 17 bases between them. Here the CDR3 DNA reads TGTGCCAGCAGTTTGCGACAGGGAGGTTTCAATGAGCAGTTCTTC. Translating gives CASSLRQGGFNEQFF.

V usage is TRBV28 and J usage is TRBJ2-3, with unresolved D. V was clipped by 1 base and J by 7 bases, with 9 bases between them. This CDR3 region has 13 residues. Looked up from germline, CDR1 is MDHEN and CDR2 is SYDVKM. The CDR3 region is CASSLSVGYTQYF. The CDR3 DNA reads as TGTGCCAGCAGTTTATCGGTCGGTTATACGCAGTATTTT.

V is TRBV2 and J is TRBJ2-3; 8 nucleotides agree with TRBD2. This CDR3 spans 15 amino acids. The V segment lost 6 bases and the J segment 2 bases; nucleotides outside the gene matches: 7. Germline lookup yields CDR1 SNHLY and CDR2 FYNNEI. The CDR3 DNA sequence: TGTGCCAGCAGATGGTCGGGAGGGCTCACAGATACGCAGTATTTT. Encoded protein: CASRWSGGLTDTQYF.

In regard to this clone: Other DNA sequences in this specimen translate into the identical CDR3. The gene calls are TRBV5-1 and TRBJ2-5; TRBD1 matches at 8 bases. Germline V gene lookup returns CDR1 SGHRS and CDR2 YFSETQ. The V segment lost 4 bases and the J segment 3 bases; nucleotides outside the gene matches: 5. There are 14 residues in the CDR3. The CDR3 DNA reads TGCGCCAGCAGCCTGCACAGGGGGGAAGAGACCCAGTACTTC. Amino acid sequence: CASSLHRGEETQYF.

J is TRBJ1-1 and V is TRBV5-6, with 8 bases identical to TRBD1. This CDR3 comprises 14 residues. Germline CDR1 is SGHDT and CDR2 is YYEEEE. V dropped 2 bases and J dropped 5; count of bases not matched to a gene: 5. The CDR3 reads CASSFRGRGTEAFF. CDR3 in DNA: TGTGCCAGCAGCTTCAGGGGGCGAGGGACTGAAGCTTTCTTT.

The chain employs TRBV27 and TRBJ2-1, with D perhaps TRBD1 (5 bases). This CDR3 comprises 15 residues. Germline assignment: CDR1 MNHEY and CDR2 SMNVEV (reference sequence). V lost 2 bases and J 4 bases, leaving 12 bases between the germline ends. CDR3 residues: CASSLIQGKYNEQFF. The CDR3, as DNA: TGTGCCAGCAGTTTAATCCAGGGCAAATACAATGAGCAGTTCTTC.

This chain joins TRBV7-8 and TRBJ2-7; D is undetermined. Germline CDR1 is SGHVS and CDR2 is FQNEAQ. Trimming stripped 2 bases from V and 0 bases from J, with 5 bases between. CDR3 length: 13 amino acids. The CDR3 loop reads CASSLLNSYEQYF. CDR3 nucleotide sequence: TGTGCCAGCAGCTTACTGAACTCCTACGAGCAGTACTTC.

The chain is built from TRBV7-3 and TRBJ2-2; no definite D call. Trimming left V 0 bases short and J 3 bases short, with 11 bases between. This CDR3 has 16 residues. The germline V gene encodes CDR1 SGHTA and CDR2 FQGTGA. Here the CDR3 DNA reads TGTGCCAGCAGCTTAACCAGGACCTCGCACACCGGGGAGCTGTTTTTT. Amino acids: CASSLTRTSHTGELFF.

In regard to this clone: The conserved final phenylalanine or tryptophan is absent from the CDR3, which likely points to a read error. CDR3 protein: CASIPSGGNYGYTL. The CDR3 DNA reads as TGTGCCAGCATCCCCTCGGGGGGTAACTATGGCTACACCCTC. The chain couples TRBV7-9 to TRBJ1-2, with a weak D call TRBD1 (5 bases). Per germline, CDR1 SEHNR and CDR2 FQNEAQ (reference sequence). V lost 7 bases and J lost 1, with 13 bases in between. CDR3 length equals 14 residues.

The rearrangement links TRBV5-1 to TRBJ2-2, with D perhaps matching TRBD1 (6 bases). CDR1 and CDR2 from the germline V gene are SGHRS and YFSETQ. This CDR3 is built from 16 residues. The ends were cut back, 7 bases at V and 1 base at J, with 17 bases in the middle. The CDR3 DNA sequence: TGCGCCAGCGCTTCTCGAGCCAGGGGGAACACCGGGGAGCTGTTTTTT. This gives the protein CASASRARGNTGELFF.

This clone has just one count. This chain uses TRBV5-1 with TRBJ1-4, with TRBD1 matching over 7 bases. CDR1 SGHRS and CDR2 YFSETQ come from the germline V gene. V lost 6 bases and J lost 8; bases outside the gene matches: 10. The CDR3 is made up of 14 amino acids. The CDR3 coding sequence is TGCGCCAGCAACGAAGGAACAGGGGACGAAAAACTGTTTTTT. This translates into CASNEGTGDEKLFF.

The table lists this clone with a count of one. In DNA, the CDR3 is TGCAGCGGGGGCCCGACAGGGGCCTATGGCTACACCTTC. Translation: CSGGPTGAYGYTF. The chain recombines TRBV29-1 with TRBJ1-2, with TRBD1 identical over 8 bases. V was pared by 7 bases and J by 4 bases, with 8 bases of the junction left unmatched. Germline V gene lookup returns CDR1 SQVTM and CDR2 ANQGSEA. CDR3 length: 13 amino acids.

The V and J genes are TRBV5-1 and TRBJ2-2, with 13 nucleotides matching TRBD2. CDR3 length equals 18 residues. V shed 2 bases and J 4 bases; nucleotides not matched to a gene: 8. The germline V gene encodes CDR1 SGHRS and CDR2 YFSETQ. CDR3 sequence: CASSLLAGGPSGTGELFF. CDR3 bases: TGCGCCAGCAGCTTACTAGCGGGAGGGCCATCGGGCACCGGGGAGCTGTTTTTT. Looking up the rest from reference TRBV5-1 and TRBJ2-2 gives the full variable domain: KAGVTQTPRYLIKTRGQQVTLSCSPISGHRSVSWYQQTPGQGLQFLFEYFSETQRNKGNFPGRFSGRQFSNSRSEMNVSTLELGDSALYLCASSLLAGGPSGTGELFFGEGSRLTVL.

The gene calls are TRBV5-4 and TRBJ2-2; D is possibly TRBD1 (6 bases). Germline-derived CDR1 and CDR2 are SGHNT and YYREEE (reference sequence). The CDR3 is 14 amino acids. V gave up 4 bases and J gave up 6 bases, with 13 bases separating them. The CDR3, as DNA: TGTGCCAGCAGCGAAACAGGGTACGCCGGGGAGCTGTTTTTT. Amino acids: CASSETGYAGELFF.

J is TRBJ2-5 and V is TRBV19; 12 bases match TRBD1. Germline CDR1 LNHDA, CDR2 SQIVND (reference sequence). The CDR3 has 15 residues. With 4 bases clipped from V and 5 bases from J, the junction kept 5 bases outside the gene matches. CDR3 sequence reads: CASSRGDRGPETQYF. In DNA, the CDR3 is TGTGCCAGTAGTAGGGGGGACAGGGGGCCGGAGACCCAGTACTTC.

This clone was seen a few times. CDR3 residues: CASSQDDGGRGNTEAFF. As DNA, the CDR3 is TGCGCCAGCAGCCAAGATGATGGCGGCAGGGGGAACACTGAAGCTTTCTTT. The chain employs TRBV4-1 and TRBJ1-1; tentative D call: TRBD1 (6 bases). This CDR3 has 17 residues. CDR1 and CDR2 from the germline V gene are MGHRA and YSYEKL. The V end lost 0 bases, the J end lost 1 base, and 15 bases lay between the germline ends.

This chain uses TRBV5-1 with TRBJ2-3; the D gene could be TRBD1 or TRBD2 (6 bases each). The CDR3 spans 16 residues. Deletions cut 0 bases from V and 1 base from J, with 12 bases between. CDR1 SGHRS and CDR2 YFSETQ come from the germline V gene. The CDR3 DNA follows: TGCGCCAGCAGCTTGGGCCCGAGGGGGGGCACAGATACGCAGTATTTT. This encodes CASSLGPRGGTDTQYF.

V is TRBV9 and J is TRBJ2-7, with D perhaps TRBD1 (5 bases). The CDR3 is made up of 13 amino acids. V was trimmed by 4 bases and J by 4 bases, leaving 12 bases between them. Germline CDR1 and CDR2: SGDLS and YYNGEE. CDR3 nucleotides: TGTGCCAGCAGCTCCCAACCAGGGTACGAGCAGTACTTC. Amino acid sequence: CASSSQPGYEQYF. Full variable domain (remainder filled in from reference TRBV9 and TRBJ2-7): DSGVTQTPKHLITATGQRVTLRCSPRSGDLSVYWYQQSLDQGLQFLIQYYNGEERAKGNILERFSAQQFPDLHSELNLSSLELGDSALYFCASSSQPGYEQYFGPGTRLTVT.